The rows below give T cell receptor beta chains drawn from one sample of a study of identical twins. From the 5' RACE reads, TCRdb called clonotypes with MiXCR, one entry per CDR3 protein. Here the sample spans approximately 210,000 distinct CDR3 sequences, about a tenth being singletons. Sequenced input: memory (CD45RO+) T cells sorted from blood. These receptors were taken from a woman aged 18-29 years in good health. Each CDR3 is given with its conserved first and last residue. The D gene is left open where the match is weak. The size of a clone is reported for some rows only, either as once, few or many, or as a class for expanded clones.

clone_size,cdr3_length,j_call,v_call,d_call,cdr3_aa,cdr3_nt
many,17,TRBJ2-2,TRBV12-3/TRBV12-4,TRBD1,CASSSVMTGGPTGELFF,TGTGCCAGCAGTTCTGTTATGACAGGGGGCCCCACCGGGGAGCTGTTTTTT
few,16,TRBJ2-1,TRBV11-3,NA,CASSLGGASSYNEQFF,TGTGCCAGCAGCTTAGGGGGGGCAAGCTCCTACAATGAGCAGTTCTTC
NA,16,TRBJ1-4,TRBV27,NA,CASSRSPAAPNEKLFF,TGTGCCAGCAGTCGATCCCCCGCAGCGCCAAATGAAAAACTGTTTTTT
NA,16,TRBJ2-5,TRBV7-9,TRBD2,CASSSGRAGGRETQYF,TGTGCCAGCAGCTCAGGCCGAGCGGGGGGGCGTGAGACCCAGTACTTC
NA,12,TRBJ1-2,TRBV7-9,TRBD1,CASPTGGHGYTF,TGTGCCAGCCCTACAGGGGGCCATGGCTACACCTTC
NA,14,TRBJ1-2,TRBV6-1,NA,CASRQPDRNYGYTF,TGTGCCAGCAGGCAACCCGACAGGAACTATGGCTACACCTTC
NA,18,TRBJ2-7,TRBV5-1,TRBD2,CASSSYPSTSGYRYEQYF,TGCGCCAGCAGCTCCTACCCCTCGACTAGCGGGTATAGATACGAGCAGTACTTC
many,14,TRBJ2-5,TRBV6-1,TRBD1,CASGGTGSEETQYF,TGTGCCAGCGGCGGGACAGGGTCAGAAGAGACCCAGTACTTC
NA,13,TRBJ2-3,TRBV10-1,NA,CASSESTKDTQYF,TGCGCCAGCAGTGAGTCGACAAAAGATACGCAGTATTTT
few,14,TRBJ2-5,TRBV5-1,NA,CASSLPGSQETQYF,TGCGCCAGCAGCTTACCCGGTTCCCAAGAGACCCAGTACTTC
NA,15,TRBJ1-1,TRBV6-5,NA,CASSYSGRGNTEAFF,TGTGCCAGCAGTTACTCGGGACGGGGGAACACTGAAGCTTTCTTT
NA,20,TRBJ1-3,TRBV12-3/TRBV12-4,NA,CASRVFGWGTGLSSGNTIYF,TGTGCCAGCAGAGTTTTTGGGTGGGGGACGGGACTCAGCTCTGGAAACACCATATATTTT
NA,11,TRBJ1-6,TRBV7-3,NA,CASGKEEPLHF,TGTGCCAGCGGAAAGGAGGAACCCCTCCACTTT
once,13,TRBJ2-1,TRBV10-2,NA,CASSAQGQGEQFF,TGCGCCAGCAGTGCTCAGGGGCAGGGTGAGCAGTTCTTC
NA,13,TRBJ2-3,TRBV19,NA,CASSPTQTDTQYF,TGTGCCAGTAGTCCAACCCAAACAGATACGCAGTATTTT
few,16,TRBJ2-6,TRBV6-1,NA,CASKVGHRSGANVLTF,TGTGCCAGCAAGGTCGGACACCGCTCTGGGGCCAACGTCCTGACTTTC
many,13,TRBJ2-5,TRBV18,NA,CASSRGQQETQYF,TGCGCCAGCAGCCGCGGACAGCAAGAGACCCAGTACTTC
many,13,TRBJ2-7,TRBV20-1,NA,CSAKLVRSYEQYF,TGCAGTGCCAAACTAGTAAGGTCCTACGAGCAGTACTTC
few,12,TRBJ2-3,TRBV7-2,NA,CASSRGPDGQYF,TGTGCCAGCAGCCGGGGCCCAGATGGGCAGTATTTT
many,15,TRBJ2-3,TRBV10-3,NA,CAIRRDLTRTDTQYF,TGTGCCATCAGGCGGGACTTAACGCGCACAGATACGCAGTATTTT
NA,16,TRBJ2-7,TRBV28,NA,CASSGEAGPSSYEQYF,TGTGCCAGCAGTGGAGAAGCGGGTCCAAGCTCCTACGAGCAGTACTTC
many,15,TRBJ2-1,TRBV3-1,NA,CASSQGPSSYNEQFF,TGTGCCAGCAGCCAAGGACCCAGCTCCTACAATGAGCAGTTCTTC
many,15,TRBJ2-5,TRBV2,NA,CASSEGTAPVETQYF,TGTGCCAGCAGTGAAGGGACAGCCCCTGTTGAGACCCAGTACTTC
NA,15,TRBJ2-7,TRBV27,TRBD2,CASSSHSGRVGEQYF,TGTGCCAGCAGTTCACATAGCGGGAGAGTGGGCGAGCAGTACTTC
NA,15,TRBJ1-1,TRBV7-9,NA,CASSNPRTMNTEAFF,TGTGCCAGCAGCAACCCGCGGACGATGAACACTGAAGCTTTCTTT
NA,13,TRBJ2-1,TRBV27,NA,CASSTVTYNEQFF,TGTGCCAGCAGCACAGTTACCTACAATGAGCAGTTCTTC
few,19,TRBJ2-1,TRBV6-5,TRBD2,CASSYLGLAGRSSYNEQFF,TGTGCCAGCAGTTACCTCGGACTAGCGGGGCGTAGCTCCTACAATGAGCAGTTCTTC
many,11,TRBJ2-2,TRBV9,NA,CASRGTGELFF,TGTGCTTCGCGGGGCACCGGGGAGCTGTTTTTT
few,16,TRBJ2-2,TRBV10-3,TRBD2,CAISRRLAGFTGELFF,TGTGCCATCAGCCGGAGACTAGCGGGATTCACCGGGGAGCTGTTTTTT
NA,13,TRBJ2-7,TRBV18,NA,CASVGARWDEQYF,TGTGCCAGCGTTGGGGCCCGGTGGGACGAGCAGTACTTC
many,12,TRBJ2-7,TRBV5-1,NA,CASSGTTYEQYF,TGCGCCAGCAGCGGAACAACCTACGAGCAGTACTTC
few,14,TRBJ2-7,TRBV5-5,NA,CASRRAPGPYEQYF,TGTGCCAGCCGCCGGGCTCCGGGCCCCTACGAGCAGTACTTC
NA,13,TRBJ2-1,TRBV20-1,NA,CSARDIIYNEQFF,TGCAGTGCTAGGGACATAATCTACAATGAGCAGTTCTTC
few,14,TRBJ1-2,TRBV5-8,NA,CASSLYGGPEGYTF,TGTGCCAGCAGCTTGTACGGGGGGCCGGAAGGCTACACCTTC
NA,12,TRBJ1-2,TRBV7-9,TRBD1,CAGTESFGGYTF,TGTGCCGGGACAGAGAGCTTCGGTGGCTACACCTTC